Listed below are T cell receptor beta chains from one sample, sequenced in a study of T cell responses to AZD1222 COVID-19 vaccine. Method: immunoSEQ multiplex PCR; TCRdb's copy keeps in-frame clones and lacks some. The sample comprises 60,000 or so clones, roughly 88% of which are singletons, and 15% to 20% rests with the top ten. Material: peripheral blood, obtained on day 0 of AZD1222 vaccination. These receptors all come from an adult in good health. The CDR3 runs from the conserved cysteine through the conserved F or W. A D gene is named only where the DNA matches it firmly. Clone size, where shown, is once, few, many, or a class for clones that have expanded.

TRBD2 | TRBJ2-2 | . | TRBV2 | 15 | TGTGCCAGCAGCGCCCTAGCGGGACTCACCGGGGAGCTGTTTTTT | CASSALAGLTGELFF
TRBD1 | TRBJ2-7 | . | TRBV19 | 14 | TGTGCCAGTAGTCGCTGGACAGGATCCTACGAGCAGTACTTC | CASSRWTGSYEQYF
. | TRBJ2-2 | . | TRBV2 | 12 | TGTGCCAGCAGTGGGGACACCGGGGAGCTGTTTTTT | CASSGDTGELFF
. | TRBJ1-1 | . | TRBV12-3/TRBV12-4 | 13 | TGTGCCAGCAGTTTGACGGAGGGGGCTGAAGCTTTCTTT | CASSLTEGAEAFF
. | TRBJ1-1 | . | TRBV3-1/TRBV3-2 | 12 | TGTGCCAGCAGCCAGGGGAACACTGAAGCTTTCTTT | CASSQGNTEAFF
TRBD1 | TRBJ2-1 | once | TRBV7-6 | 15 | TGTGCCAGCAGCTTCTCGGCGGGACAGGGGAATGAGCAGTTCTTC | CASSFSAGQGNEQFF
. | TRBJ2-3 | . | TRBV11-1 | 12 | TGTGCCAGCAGCCCCGACAGGTATACGCAGTATTTT | CASSPDRYTQYF
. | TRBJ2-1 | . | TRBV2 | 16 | TGTGCCAGCATTCGGAGTGGGGGCCTATCCTACAATGAGCAGTTCTTC | CASIRSGGLSYNEQFF
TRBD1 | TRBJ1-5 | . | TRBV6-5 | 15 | TGTGCCAGCAGTTCTTACACCGGACAGGGCCAGCCCCAGCATTTT | CASSSYTGQGQPQHF
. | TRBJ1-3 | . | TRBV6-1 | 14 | TGTGCCAGCAGTGAAGGGCCAGGGGCCCATACCATATATTTT | CASSEGPGAHTIYF
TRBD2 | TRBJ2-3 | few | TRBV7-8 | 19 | TGTGCCAGCAGCTCACACGGGACTAGCGGGAGGCGCCTCACAGATACGCAGTATTTT | CASSSHGTSGRRLTDTQYF
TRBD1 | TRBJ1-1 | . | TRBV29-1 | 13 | TGCAGCGCGCGCGAGGGGGCGGGCACTGAAGCTTTCTTT | CSAREGAGTEAFF
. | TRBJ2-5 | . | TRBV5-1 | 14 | TGCGCCAGCAGCTTGGGCGGCGGTCAAGAGACCCAGTACTTC | CASSLGGGQETQYF
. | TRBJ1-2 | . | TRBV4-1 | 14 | TGCGCCAGCAGCCAAGAAGGGAAACTTGATGGCTACACCTTC | CASSQEGKLDGYTF
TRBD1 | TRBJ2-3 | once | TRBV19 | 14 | TGTGCCAGTAGTAGGACAGGGAGTGAAGATACGCAGTATTTT | CASSRTGSEDTQYF
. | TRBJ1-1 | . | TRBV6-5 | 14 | TGTGCCAGCAGTTTCCTAGGTCCGAACACTGAAGCTTTCTTT | CASSFLGPNTEAFF
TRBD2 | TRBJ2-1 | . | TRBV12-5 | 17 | TGTGCTAGCGAAGGACTAGCGGGACCCCAATCCTACAATGAGCAGTTCTTC | CASEGLAGPQSYNEQFF
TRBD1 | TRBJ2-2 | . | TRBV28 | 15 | TGTGCCAGCAGCTCGGGACAGGGGTACACCGGGGAGCTGTTTTTT | CASSSGQGYTGELFF
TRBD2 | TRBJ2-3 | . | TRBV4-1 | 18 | TGCGCCAGCAGCCCCCTATCGGGCGGGAGTAGGGGTACAGATACGCAGTATTTT | CASSPLSGGSRGTDTQYF
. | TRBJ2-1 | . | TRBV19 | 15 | TGTGCCAGTAGTATTCAATATAGCTCCTACAATGAGCAGTTCTTC | CASSIQYSSYNEQFF
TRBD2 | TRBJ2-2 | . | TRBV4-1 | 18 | TGCGCCAGCAGCCAATCCTCGGTCGGGCTAGCGGTTACCGGGGAGCTGTTTTTT | CASSQSSVGLAVTGELFF
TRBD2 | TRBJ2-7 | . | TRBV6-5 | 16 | TGTGCCAGCAGTTACTCTATTACTAGCGGGTTTTACGAGCAGTACTTC | CASSYSITSGFYEQYF
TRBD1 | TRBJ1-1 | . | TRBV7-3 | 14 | TGTGCCAGCAGCCCAGGGGGCCGGAACACTGAAGCTTTCTTT | CASSPGGRNTEAFF
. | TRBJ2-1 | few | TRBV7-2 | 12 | TGTGCCAGCAGCTTTGGTGGGGCAGAGCAGTTCTTC | CASSFGGAEQFF
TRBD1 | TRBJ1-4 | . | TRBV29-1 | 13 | TGCAGCGCGTGGACAGGAGTCTCTGAAAAACTGTTTTTT | CSAWTGVSEKLFF
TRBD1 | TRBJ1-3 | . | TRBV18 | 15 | TGTGCCAGCTCACTGGGACAGGGGGACGGAAACACCATATATTTT | CASSLGQGDGNTIYF
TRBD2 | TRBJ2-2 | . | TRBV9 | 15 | TGTGCCAGCAGCGTAGTCCCTAGCGGTACCGGGGAGCTGTTTTTT | CASSVVPSGTGELFF
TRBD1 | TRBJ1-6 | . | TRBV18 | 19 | TGTGCCAGCTCATCAGACAGGGGCCCTGTGTCGGATTTTAATTCACCCCTCCACTTT | CASSSDRGPVSDFNSPLHF
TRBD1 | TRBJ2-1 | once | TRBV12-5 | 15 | TGTGCTAGTGGTGCTAGACAGGGGGTTTTCAATGAGCAGTTCTTC | CASGARQGVFNEQFF
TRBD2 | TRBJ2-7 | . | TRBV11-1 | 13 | TGTGCCAGCAGCTCGGGAGGGCACTACGAGCAGTACTTC | CASSSGGHYEQYF